This T cell receptor (beta chain) was sequenced in a study of blood T cell repertoires in COVID-19. The overall study: The United States, Italy and Spain supplied acute and convalescent COVID-19 samples. Nucleic acid was either cDNA or gDNA, and it came from T cells, B-cell-depleted T cells, or PBMCs.

As originally analysed: Using reference gene primer amplification, nucleated cell counts were estimated. The protocol was immunoSEQ multiplex PCR, while the TCRdb copy is restricted to in-frame clones and leaves out a portion. V and J calls plus clone size are reproduced from that table; the DNA served to infer D and trimming. Counted here are around 160,000 clones, more than 75% occurring once; the ten biggest clones make up 10% to 15%. The V end lost 4 bases, the J end lost 1 base, and 4 bases lay between the germline ends. The CDR3 consists of 13 residues. CDR1 is SGHTA and CDR2 is FQGNSA in the germline V gene.

The chain carries TRBV7-2 and TRBJ2-2; D is uncertain. The TCR originated in a man between 60 and 75 years old with active or convalescent COVID-19. Sequenced material: peripheral blood. For the CDR3, the DNA is TGTGCCAGCAGCTCCAAGAACACCGGGGAGCTGTTTTTT. It codes for CASSSKNTGELFF.